The next 20 T cell receptor beta chains were all read from a single sample in a study of blood T cell repertoires in COVID-19. The method was immunoSEQ multiplex PCR; TCRdb's version includes in-frame clones alone and lacks a portion of them. Of about 490,000 clones listed, 80% to 90% were seen once; the top ten hold under 4%. The sequenced material came from peripheral blood. These receptors came from a human donor in a cohort sampled during active COVID-19.

The chain has TRBV7-3 and TRBJ2-1, with 9 bases fitting TRBD1. Germline V gene lookup returns CDR1 SGHTA and CDR2 FQGTGA. CDR3 length: 15 amino acids. Losses at the gene ends were 5 bases for V and 4 bases for J; bases not matched to a gene: 6. CDR3 nucleotides: TGTGCCAGCAGCCTCGGACAGGGGAATTACAATGAGCAGTTCTTC. Translated, it gives CASSLGQGNYNEQFF.

The chain employs TRBV6-6 and TRBJ2-7, with D possibly TRBD1 on 6 matching bases. The V gene lost 5 bases and the J gene lost 4 bases, with 12 bases spanning the gap. CDR1 and CDR2 from the germline V gene are MNHNY and SVGAGI (reference sequence). The CDR3 totals 13 residues. CDR3 DNA: TGTGCCAGCAGTCGACAGGATACTTACGAGCAGTACTTC. Its translation is CASSRQDTYEQYF.

The chain links TRBV6-5 to TRBJ1-4; D unclear. V lost 5 bases and J 5 bases, leaving 9 bases between the germline ends. CDR3 size: 13 residues. In germline, CDR1 is MNHEY, CDR2 SVGAGI. CDR3 DNA: TGTGCCAGCAGTCCTAGGCCGAATGAAAAACTGTTTTTT. Translated, it gives CASSPRPNEKLFF.

This clone has only one observation. The V and J genes are TRBV5-1 and TRBJ2-2; a possible D gene is TRBD1 (6 bases). The germline gives CDR1 SGHRS, CDR2 YFSETQ. V was clipped by 3 bases and J by 8 bases, with 11 bases between them. The CDR3 has 13 residues. CDR3 sequence: CASSYNREGELFF. In DNA, the CDR3 is TGCGCCAGCAGCTACAACAGGGAAGGGGAGCTGTTTTTT.

V usage is TRBV7-2 and J usage is TRBJ2-1; 10 positions agree with TRBD2. This CDR3 is built from 17 residues. Germline trimming cut 2 bases from V and 0 bases from J; bases unmatched to any gene: 4. Germline V gene lookup returns CDR1 SGHTA and CDR2 FQGNSA. The CDR3 bases are TGTGCCAGCAGCTTACATAGCGGGAGGATCTCCTACAATGAGCAGTTCTTC. Translating it yields CASSLHSGRISYNEQFF.

The chain links TRBV5-6 to TRBJ1-4; D unclear. V lost 3 bases to trimming and J lost 5 bases, with 17 bases between them. The CDR3 runs 16 residues. Germline CDR1 is SGHDT and CDR2 is YYEEEE. The CDR3 sequence: CASSSREAGLNEKLFF. The CDR3 region has the DNA TGTGCCAGCAGCTCCCGAGAGGCCGGACTAAATGAAAAACTGTTTTTT.

The chain is built from TRBV28 and TRBJ1-6, with 9 bases identical to TRBD1. In germline, CDR1 is MDHEN, CDR2 SYDVKM. The CDR3 contains 15 residues. V lost 5 bases, J lost 8 bases, and 7 bases stayed unmatched. The DNA of the CDR3 is TGTGCCAGCAGTACGACAACAGGGGGCCATTCACCCCTCCACTTT. The encoded protein is CASSTTTGGHSPLHF.

This chain uses TRBV10-2 with TRBJ2-7; the D is unclear. The CDR3 contains 13 residues. Trimming stripped 7 bases from V and 2 bases from J, with 12 bases between. Germline CDR1 is WSHSY and CDR2 is SAAADI. The CDR3 DNA follows: TGCGCCAGCAAGGAGATAACCACCTACGAGCAGTACTTC. Translated: CASKEITTYEQYF.

A remark on this clone: The sample has other DNA sequences that encode this CDR3 too. The gene calls are TRBV29-1 and TRBJ2-3; D possibly corresponds to TRBD1 (5 bases). Germline V gene lookup returns CDR1 SQVTM and CDR2 ANQGSEA. Between the trimmed V and J ends, which lost 5 bases and 0 bases, there was a span of 9 bases. The CDR3 is 13 residues long. The CDR3 DNA reads TGCAGCGTTCAGGGTAGTAGCACAGATACGCAGTATTTT. As protein: CSVQGSSTDTQYF.

The chain carries TRBV6-5 and TRBJ2-1; 8 positions agree with TRBD2. The CDR3 runs to 14 residues. The junction had 8 bases not matched to a gene; V was cut back by 6 bases and J by 7 bases. Germline CDR1 and CDR2: MNHEY and SVGAGI. Written as DNA, the CDR3 is TGTGCCAGCAGGAAGGGGCTAGCGGGTAATGAGCAGTTCTTC. This codes for CASRKGLAGNEQFF.

The chain carries TRBV27 and TRBJ2-1, with TRBD2 matching 7 bases. The CDR3 totals 16 residues. The germline gives CDR1 MNHEY, CDR2 SMNVEV (reference sequence). The J segment lost 7 bases and the V segment lost 4 bases, leaving 13 bases of the junction unmatched. CDR3 in amino acids: CASSWVSGKLRNEQFF. CDR3 DNA: TGTGCCAGCAGTTGGGTAAGCGGGAAACTAAGAAATGAGCAGTTCTTC.

CDR3 residues: CASSQDASSANHYEQYF. CDR3 DNA: TGCGCCAGCAGCCAAGATGCGTCTAGCGCGAACCACTACGAGCAGTACTTC. This rearrangement joins TRBV4-3 to TRBJ2-7; maybe TRBD2 (6 bases). V was shortened by 0 bases and J by 3 bases, with 18 bases between the two germline ends. CDR3 length: 17 amino acids. Germline V CDR1 and CDR2: LGHNA, YSLEER.

The chain has TRBV11-2 and TRBJ2-3; D gene unclear. With 7 bases removed from V and 2 bases from J, the gap between germline ends came to 13 bases. CDR1 is SGHAT and CDR2 is FQNNGV in the germline V gene. The CDR3 contains 14 residues. DNA for the CDR3: TGTGCCAGCAAGTACGTGGCCTCCACAGATACGCAGTATTTT. This translates into CASKYVASTDTQYF.

This clone showed up just a few times. The CDR3, as DNA: TGTGCCAGTAGTATTACCGGACAGGGTATCAACGAGCAGTACTTC. The encoded protein is CASSITGQGINEQYF. The chain links TRBV19 to TRBJ2-7; the match to TRBD1 covers 8 bases. V lost 3 bases and J lost 5; bases outside the gene matches: 9. Germline CDR1 and CDR2: LNHDA and SQIVND (reference sequence). The CDR3 length is 15 residues.

J is TRBJ2-2 and V is TRBV30, with D possibly being TRBD1 (6 bases). The CDR3 is 14 amino acids. Germline V lookup: CDR1 GTSNPN, CDR2 SVGIG (reference sequence). V was trimmed by 1 base and J by 1 base, leaving 7 bases between them. The CDR3 sequence is CAWSAGENTGELFF. DNA for the CDR3: TGTGCCTGGAGTGCAGGGGAGAACACCGGGGAGCTGTTTTTT.

The rearrangement links TRBV19 to TRBJ2-6, with D unclear. The length of the CDR3 is 15 residues. The germline V gene encodes CDR1 LNHDA and CDR2 SQIVND (reference sequence). V dropped 7 bases and J dropped 0 bases, with 10 bases sitting between them. In DNA, the CDR3 is TGTGCCAGTACCGGTCCCAACTCTGGGGCCAACGTCCTGACTTTC. Its translation: CASTGPNSGANVLTF.

This chain joins TRBV28 and TRBJ2-3; 11 bases are shared with TRBD2. Per the germline V gene, CDR1 is MDHEN and CDR2 is SYDVKM. The CDR3 consists of 16 residues. After removal of 3 bases from V and 5 bases from J, the junction contained 7 bases not matched to a gene. The CDR3 sequence is CASSFQLAGAVDTQYF. The CDR3, as DNA: TGTGCCAGCAGTTTTCAACTAGCGGGAGCGGTAGATACGCAGTATTTT.

The chain joins TRBV30 to TRBJ2-7; TRBD2 matches at 8 bases. Trimming cost V 7 bases and J 5 bases; bases outside gene matches: 10. The CDR3 consists of 13 residues. Germline V gene data show CDR1 as GTSNPN and CDR2 as SVGIG (reference sequence). Here the CDR3 DNA reads TGTGCCTCCGGGAGGGGGGGGCGCGACGAGCAGTACTTC. This sequence encodes CASGRGGRDEQYF.

The rearrangement uses TRBV28 and TRBJ1-1, with TRBD1 matching over 8 bases. V was pared by 6 bases and J by 4 bases, with 7 bases of the junction left unmatched. Germline lookup yields CDR1 MDHEN and CDR2 SYDVKM. The CDR3 has 14 residues. CDR3 in amino acids: CASSRDRGITEAFF. Here the CDR3 DNA reads TGTGCCAGCAGCAGAGACAGGGGTATCACTGAAGCTTTCTTT. Full variable domain (missing parts from reference TRBV28 and TRBJ1-1): DVKVTQSSRYLVKRTGEKVFLECVQDMDHENMFWYRQDPGLGLRLIYFSYDVKMKEKGDIPEGYSVSREKKERFSLILESASTNQTSMYLCASSRDRGITEAFFGQGTRLTVV.

The chain recombines TRBV30 with TRBJ1-1, with 12 positions matching TRBD1. Trimming took 8 bases from V and 1 from J; bases not matched to a gene: 5. Germline V gene sequence: CDR1 GTSNPN, CDR2 SVGIG (reference sequence). The CDR3 sequence is 14 residues long. The CDR3, as DNA: TGTGCCGGGACAGGGGGCTCGAAGAACACTGAAGCTTTCTTT. Its translation: CAGTGGSKNTEAFF.